This T cell receptor beta chain was observed in a study of technical replicates of blood from several donors. Germline V lookup: CDR1 SNHLY, CDR2 FYNNEI. Trimming stripped 3 bases from V and 3 bases from J, with 12 bases between. This CDR3 region has 15 residues. Sequencing used immunoSEQ multiplex PCR; TCRdb keeps in-frame clones, though not all of them. The sample lists some 76,000 clones, 98% seen once, with approximately 0.21% in the top ten. The sample consisted of T cells isolated from PBMCs. This sequence joins TRBV2 and TRBJ2-1, with unresolved D. This sequence originates from a human donor in good health. CDR3 residues: CASSDSILYYNEQFF. The DNA for the CDR3 is TGTGCCAGCAGTGACTCTATCCTTTACTACAATGAGCAGTTCTTC.